Listed below are T cell receptor beta chains from one sample, sequenced in a study of technical replicates of blood from several donors. Sequencing used immunoSEQ multiplex PCR; TCRdb keeps in-frame clones, though not all of them. The data contain 53,000 or so clones, around 93% of them singletons. The sequenced sample consisted of PBMCs. Receptors were obtained from a human donor in good health. Some clones in this sample may be carry-over from other donors' samples. The CDR3 runs from the conserved cysteine through the conserved F or W. Each record gives: V gene, J gene, CDR3 protein.

TRBV15	TRBJ2-1	CATSRDLAGGNEQFF
TRBV4-3	TRBJ2-3	CASSQGLSGDTQYF
TRBV7-9	TRBJ2-5	CASSKTSGVKETQYF
TRBV5-4	TRBJ2-1	CASSLEAPGHEQFF
TRBV30	TRBJ2-7	CAWSVLTGIQYF
TRBV7-8	TRBJ1-1	CASSPRTGNTEAFF
TRBV11-2	TRBJ2-7	CASSLAGTGQISF
TRBV5-6	TRBJ2-5	CASSLVADETQYF
TRBV7-2	TRBJ2-1	CASSREVGGDEQFF
TRBV5-6	TRBJ2-2	CASSQGQNTGELFF
TRBV4-2	TRBJ2-7	CASSQKWGLAVYEQYF
TRBV2	TRBJ1-5	CASKPGQAINQPQHF
TRBV6-1	TRBJ2-1	CASSEPRAGVTYNEQFF
TRBV2	TRBJ1-5	CASSGQGFNQPQHF
TRBV5-1	TRBJ2-1	CASASGGGYNEQFF
TRBV6-5	TRBJ2-3	CASSSTIAGGDTQYF
TRBV25-1	TRBJ2-7	CASRPQGKGEQYF
TRBV6-1	TRBJ2-7	CASSEGTSGSYEQYF
TRBV6-5	TRBJ1-6	CASRDRDRLNSPLHF
TRBV23-1	TRBJ2-4	CASSQAEGQAKNIQYF
TRBV5-1	TRBJ2-3	CASSFEGRDTQYF
TRBV2	TRBJ2-1	CASGGFNYNEQFF
TRBV29-1	TRBJ2-7	CSAKPDSLSYEQYF
TRBV5-1	TRBJ2-7	CASSLDPGGYEQYF
TRBV23-1	TRBJ2-2	CASSQSSGNLGPSNTGELFF
TRBV5-1	TRBJ2-2	CASSFSRGSTGELFF
TRBV11-3	TRBJ2-7	CASSLGSTTDYEQYF
TRBV6-5	TRBJ2-5	CASSYGTGGETQYF
TRBV29-1	TRBJ1-2	CSGGQGAYGYTF
TRBV7-9	TRBJ2-5	CASSRGPTETQYF
TRBV11-2	TRBJ2-7	CASSLGTGRFYEQYF
TRBV7-9	TRBJ2-5	CASSLTYLPGSFKETQYF
TRBV19	TRBJ2-1	CASSIVPSGGYNEQFF
TRBV7-8	TRBJ2-7	CASSLVRDYSYEQYF
TRBV25-1	TRBJ2-5	CASAPAGGETQYF
TRBV4-2	TRBJ2-5	CASSQDGTSEKETQYF
TRBV25-1	TRBJ1-2	CATSTGGSYGYTF
TRBV19	TRBJ2-7	CASSVDSSYEQYF
TRBV6-5	TRBJ2-7	CASSYSTASSYEQYF
TRBV5-4	TRBJ2-7	CASSFSQTSGDYEQYF
TRBV4-2	TRBJ2-5	CASSQDRGGGGETQYF
TRBV19	TRBJ2-7	CASSETFSYEQYF
TRBV5-4	TRBJ2-3	CASSNRFRTDTQYF
TRBV7-2	TRBJ2-7	CASSRTVPGSYEQYF
TRBV7-8	TRBJ1-1	CASSRNAGDTEAFF
TRBV20-1	TRBJ2-3	CSANLGGAQYF
TRBV18	TRBJ2-3	CASSPMFSGADTQYF
TRBV14	TRBJ2-1	CASSPAGGPNNEQFF
TRBV18	TRBJ1-1	CASSPQQGTNTEAFF
TRBV5-6	TRBJ1-2	CASSFGTGYMNYGYTF
TRBV30	TRBJ2-1	CAWSVLREDYNEQFF
TRBV23-1	TRBJ2-7	CASSQPPTLAECDEQQYF